The source of this TCR beta chain is a study of healthy donors' naive CD4 and CD8 T cells. Study-wide findings and caveats: Bulk sequencing left alpha and beta chains unpaired. Positive CDR3 charge linked to CD4+ cells, negative to CD8+ cells.

A linear amplification protocol produced the TCR libraries from about 510 ng of total RNA. One entry per CDR3 protein results from TCRdb running MiXCR on the reads. The data hold approximately 180,000 distinct CDR3 sequences, with about 70% observed a single time. Trimming removed 3 bases from V and 5 bases from J; junction bases left unmatched: 13. This CDR3 contains 17 residues. Germline V CDR1 and CDR2: DFQATT, SNEGSKA (reference sequence). CD4+CD8-CD45RO-CD45RA+ cells were naive CD4+; CD8+CD4-CD45RA+CD27bright cells were naive CD8+. Details on this clonotype: The antigen is unknown.

This receptor was identified in a pool of human donors in good health; the sample pools cells from several healthy donors. Sequencing was performed on naive CD4+ and CD8+ T cells sorted from blood, pooled from several donors. V is TRBV20-1 and J is TRBJ2-5; TRBD2 agrees at 12 bases. The chain's CDR3 is CSARSLAGGPIGETQYF. The CDR3 coding sequence is TGCAGTGCTAGGAGCCTAGCGGGAGGGCCGATCGGGGAGACCCAGTACTTC.